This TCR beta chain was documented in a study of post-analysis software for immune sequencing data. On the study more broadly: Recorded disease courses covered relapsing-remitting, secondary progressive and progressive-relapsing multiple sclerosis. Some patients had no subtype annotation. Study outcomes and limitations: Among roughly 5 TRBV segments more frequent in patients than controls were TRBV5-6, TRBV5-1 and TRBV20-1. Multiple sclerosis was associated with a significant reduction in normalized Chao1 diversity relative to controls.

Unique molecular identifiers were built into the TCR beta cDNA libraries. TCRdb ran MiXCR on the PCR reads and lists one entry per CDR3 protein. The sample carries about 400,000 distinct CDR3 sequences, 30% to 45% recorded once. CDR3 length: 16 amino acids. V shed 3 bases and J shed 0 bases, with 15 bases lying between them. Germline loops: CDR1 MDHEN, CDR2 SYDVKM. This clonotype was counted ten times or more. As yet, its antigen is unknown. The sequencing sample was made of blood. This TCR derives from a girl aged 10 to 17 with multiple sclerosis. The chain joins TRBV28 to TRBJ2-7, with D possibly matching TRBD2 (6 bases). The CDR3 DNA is TGTGCCAGCAGTTTCACCCTGGCGGGGCTCTCCTACGAGCAGTACTTC. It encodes CASSFTLAGLSYEQYF.